This T cell receptor (beta chain) originates from a study of blood T cell repertoires in COVID-19. About the research overall: Researchers got acute and convalescent COVID-19 samples from the United States, Italy and Spain.

The CDR3 consists of 16 residues. Trimming stripped 3 bases from V and 4 bases from J, with 17 bases between. Germline CDR1 LNHDA, CDR2 SQIVND (reference sequence). The study drew participants aged about 18 to 90 years from about two dozen US areas. Donors were grouped by their self-reported clinical history. The assay was immunoSEQ multiplex PCR, and TCRdb's table has in-frame clones only and misses some. Of about 140,000 clones listed, about four fifths are singletons. Sequencing was carried out using PBMCs or T cells enriched from blood (not recorded which). This chain uses TRBV19 with TRBJ2-3; D perhaps matches TRBD1 (6 bases). This receptor was obtained from a woman in her forties or fifties with acute COVID-19. CDR3 residues: CASSISGTLSADTQYF. As DNA, the CDR3 is TGTGCCAGTAGTATCTCGGGGACACTATCCGCAGATACGCAGTATTTT.